A selection of T cell receptor beta chains follows, all from one sample in a study of STAT5B mutations in CD4+ large granular lymphocyte leukemia. TCRdb keeps only in-frame clones here, not all; method: immunoSEQ multiplex PCR. The sample contains roughly 30,000 clones, more than 65% of which appear only once. Material for sequencing was CD4+ T cells from blood buffy coats. The receptors come from a human donor in good health. Both conserved end residues are part of each CDR3. D genes are given only for firm matches. Clone size is shown for a subset of rows, as once, few, many or a class of expanded clone.

-,-,TRBV27,14,TRBJ1-1,CASSFSGVRTEAFF,TGTGCCAGCAGTTTCTCAGGGGTTCGGACTGAAGCTTTCTTT
-,-,TRBV7-6,16,TRBJ2-2,CASSSPGRGWAGELFF,TGTGCCAGCAGCTCCCCCGGGCGGGGCTGGGCCGGGGAGCTGTTTTTT
-,once,TRBV9,14,TRBJ2-7,CASSWRDDTYEQYF,TGTGCCAGCAGCTGGAGGGACGACACCTACGAGCAGTACTTC
-,-,TRBV29-1,11,TRBJ2-1,CSGEVGSEQFF,TGCAGCGGAGAGGTTGGGAGTGAGCAGTTCTTC
-,-,TRBV19,14,TRBJ2-2,CASRPQGNTGELFF,TGTGCCAGTAGACCACAGGGGAACACCGGGGAGCTGTTTTTT
-,-,TRBV10-2,13,TRBJ2-5,CASNRGGQETQYF,TGCGCCAGCAATAGGGGAGGCCAAGAGACCCAGTACTTC
-,-,TRBV5-6,13,TRBJ1-6,CASSFRGDSPLHF,TGTGCCAGCAGCTTTAGGGGGGATTCACCCCTCCACTTT
-,-,TRBV6-5,14,TRBJ2-3,CASSGGTGGDTQYF,TGTGCCAGCAGTGGGGGGACCGGCGGGGATACGCAGTATTTT
-,-,TRBV6-7,13,TRBJ2-1,CASFRGRDNEQFF,TGTGCCAGCTTTCGGGGGCGAGACAATGAGCAGTTCTTC
-,few,TRBV10-1,13,TRBJ2-5,CASSPAGQETQYF,TGCGCCAGCAGCCCGGCGGGGCAAGAGACCCAGTACTTC
TRBD2,-,TRBV6-1,16,TRBJ2-3,CASSEALAGSTDTQYF,TGTGCCAGCAGTGAAGCACTAGCGGGGAGCACAGATACGCAGTATTTT
-,-,TRBV10-3,16,TRBJ1-3,CAISEGGLLSGNTIYF,TGTGCCATCAGTGAGGGGGGACTACTCTCTGGAAACACCATATATTTT
TRBD2,-,TRBV5-1,15,TRBJ2-3,CASSFSGGGTDTQYF,TGCGCCAGCAGCTTTAGCGGGGGGGGCACAGATACGCAGTATTTT
TRBD1,-,TRBV5-6,14,TRBJ1-1,CASSLSRGRTEAFF,TGTGCCAGCAGCTTGTCCAGGGGGCGCACTGAAGCTTTCTTT
-,once,TRBV19,13,TRBJ2-5,CATAGQRKETQYF,TGTGCCACCGCGGGGCAGAGAAAAGAGACCCAGTACTTC
-,once,TRBV9,14,TRBJ2-3,CASSVGVPPDTQYF,TGTGCCAGCAGCGTAGGGGTTCCACCAGATACGCAGTATTTT
TRBD1,-,TRBV29-1,12,TRBJ1-1,CSVKTGDAEAFF,TGCAGCGTCAAGACAGGGGACGCTGAAGCTTTCTTT
-,-,TRBV20-1,11,TRBJ1-2,CSFTSNYGYTF,TGCAGCTTCACAAGTAACTATGGCTACACCTTC
-,-,TRBV5-5,16,TRBJ2-2,CASSVKDSPNTGELFF,TGTGCCAGCAGCGTGAAAGACAGCCCGAACACCGGGGAGCTGTTTTTT
TRBD1,-,TRBV5-1,17,TRBJ2-2,CASSLTGGPKRTGELFF,TGCGCCAGCAGCTTAACAGGGGGTCCTAAGAGGACCGGGGAGCTGTTTTTT
-,-,TRBV5-4,11,TRBJ2-5,CASSLSETQYF,TGTGCCAGCAGCTTATCTGAGACCCAGTACTTC
TRBD2,once,TRBV27,15,TRBJ2-3,CASSLWGGVGDTQYF,TGTGCCAGCAGTTTATGGGGGGGGGTCGGAGATACGCAGTATTTT
TRBD2,-,TRBV9,15,TRBJ2-7,CASSEGTSPQYEQYF,TGTGCCAGCAGCGAGGGGACTAGTCCTCAATACGAGCAGTACTTC
TRBD1,few,TRBV9,15,TRBJ2-5,CASSVEGQGLETQYF,TGTGCCAGCAGCGTAGAAGGACAGGGCCTAGAGACCCAGTACTTC
-,few,TRBV6-1,14,TRBJ1-1,CASTEGGGVPEAFF,TGTGCCAGCACCGAGGGGGGTGGGGTCCCTGAAGCTTTCTTT
TRBD1,-,TRBV18,14,TRBJ1-2,CASSPGQEDYGYTF,TGTGCCAGCTCACCAGGACAGGAGGACTATGGCTACACCTTC
-,once,TRBV6-5,15,TRBJ1-3,CASSYSGKSGNTIYF,TGTGCCAGCAGTTACTCAGGAAAGTCTGGAAACACCATATATTTT
-,-,TRBV4-3,15,TRBJ1-3,CASSQENGLSDTIYF,TGCGCCAGCAGCCAAGAAAACGGTCTTAGCGACACCATATATTTT
-,-,TRBV11-2,13,TRBJ1-5,CASSLERDQPQHF,TGTGCCAGCAGCTTAGAGAGGGATCAGCCCCAGCATTTT